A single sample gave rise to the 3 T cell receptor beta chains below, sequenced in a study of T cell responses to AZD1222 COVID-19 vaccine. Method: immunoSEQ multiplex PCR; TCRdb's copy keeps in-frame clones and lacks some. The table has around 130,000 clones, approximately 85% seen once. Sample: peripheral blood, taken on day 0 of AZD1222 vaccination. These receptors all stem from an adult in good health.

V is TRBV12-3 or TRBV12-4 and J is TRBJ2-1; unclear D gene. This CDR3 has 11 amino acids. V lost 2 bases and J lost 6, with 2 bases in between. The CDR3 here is CASSLINEQFF. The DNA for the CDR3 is TGTGCCAGCAGTTTAATCAATGAGCAGTTCTTC.

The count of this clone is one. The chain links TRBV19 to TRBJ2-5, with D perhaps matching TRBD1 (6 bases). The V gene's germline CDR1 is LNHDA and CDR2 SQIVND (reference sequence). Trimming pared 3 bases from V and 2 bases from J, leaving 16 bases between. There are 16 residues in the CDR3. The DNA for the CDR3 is TGTGCCAGTAGTATGGTCTTCAGGGGAAATCAAGAGACCCAGTACTTC. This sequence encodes CASSMVFRGNQETQYF.

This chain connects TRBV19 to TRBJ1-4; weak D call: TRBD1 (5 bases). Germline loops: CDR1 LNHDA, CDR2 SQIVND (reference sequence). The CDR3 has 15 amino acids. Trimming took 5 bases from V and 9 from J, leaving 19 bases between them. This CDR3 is CASSQSGGLSQKLFF. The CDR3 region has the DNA TGTGCCAGTAGTCAATCCGGGGGACTATCACAAAAACTGTTTTTT.